Shown below are 5 T cell receptor beta chains from a single sample sequenced in a study of cytomegalovirus exposure and HLA in healthy donors. PCR used 60 Vbeta primers and 13 Jbeta primers. Sequencing used immunoSEQ multiplex PCR; TCRdb keeps in-frame clones, though not all of them. This table has about 140,000 clones, under 70% appearing once. Sequenced input: PBMCs. All receptors derive from an older woman in good health and CMV-seronegative.

This chain links TRBV29-1 with TRBJ2-5; 8 bases are shared with TRBD1. CDR3 length equals 12 residues. Germline CDR1 reads SQVTM; CDR2 reads ANQGSEA. Trimming removed 5 bases from V and 5 bases from J; junction bases left unmatched: 4. The CDR3 nucleotides are TGCAGCGTTTCCACAGGGGGGGAGACCCAGTACTTC. Translating it yields CSVSTGGETQYF. The entire variable domain, with the rest obtained from reference TRBV29-1 and TRBJ2-5, is as follows: SAVISQKPSRDICQRGTSLTIQCQVDSQVTMMFWYRQQPGQSLTLIATANQGSEATYESGFVIDKFPISRPNLTFSTLTVSNMSPEDSSIYLCSVSTGGETQYFGPGTRLLVL.

This clone has only one observation. The CDR3 coding sequence is TGTGCCAGTATCGGAGCGGGGGGTATTGGTACGCAGTATTTT. It encodes CASIGAGGIGTQYF. The chain couples TRBV7-8 to TRBJ2-3, with 9 bases fitting TRBD2. The CDR3 length is 14 residues. Germline V gives CDR1 SGHVS, CDR2 FQNEAQ. V was pared by 9 bases and J by 8 bases, with 12 bases of the junction left unmatched.

The chain combines TRBV29-1 with TRBJ2-7; 10 nucleotides line up with TRBD1. V trimming: 4 bases; J trimming: 0 bases; junction bases outside the gene matches: 3. The CDR3 has 14 residues. The germline V gene has CDR1 SQVTM and CDR2 ANQGSEA. This chain's CDR3 is CSVAGTGASYEQYF. CDR3 DNA: TGCAGCGTTGCCGGGACAGGGGCCTCCTACGAGCAGTACTTC.

The chain recombines TRBV5-5 with TRBJ2-3; TRBD2 matches 12 bases. This CDR3 has 16 amino acids. CDR1 SGHKS and CDR2 YYEKEE come from the germline V gene (reference sequence). V trimming: 0 bases; J trimming: 2 bases; junction bases outside the gene matches: 1. CDR3 nucleotides: TGTGCCAGCAGCTTGGGGACTAGCGGGGCCACAGATACGCAGTATTTT. It is translated as CASSLGTSGATDTQYF.

This clone came up a few times. V usage is TRBV15 and J usage is TRBJ1-5; perhaps TRBD1 as D (5 bases). The V end lost 3 bases, the J end lost 6 bases, and 12 bases lay between the germline ends. The germline V gene has CDR1 LNHNV and CDR2 YYDKDF (reference sequence). The CDR3 loop spans 14 amino acids. CDR3 protein: CATSRERGGQPQHF. CDR3 nucleotides: TGTGCCACCAGCAGGGAAAGGGGTGGTCAGCCCCAGCATTTT.